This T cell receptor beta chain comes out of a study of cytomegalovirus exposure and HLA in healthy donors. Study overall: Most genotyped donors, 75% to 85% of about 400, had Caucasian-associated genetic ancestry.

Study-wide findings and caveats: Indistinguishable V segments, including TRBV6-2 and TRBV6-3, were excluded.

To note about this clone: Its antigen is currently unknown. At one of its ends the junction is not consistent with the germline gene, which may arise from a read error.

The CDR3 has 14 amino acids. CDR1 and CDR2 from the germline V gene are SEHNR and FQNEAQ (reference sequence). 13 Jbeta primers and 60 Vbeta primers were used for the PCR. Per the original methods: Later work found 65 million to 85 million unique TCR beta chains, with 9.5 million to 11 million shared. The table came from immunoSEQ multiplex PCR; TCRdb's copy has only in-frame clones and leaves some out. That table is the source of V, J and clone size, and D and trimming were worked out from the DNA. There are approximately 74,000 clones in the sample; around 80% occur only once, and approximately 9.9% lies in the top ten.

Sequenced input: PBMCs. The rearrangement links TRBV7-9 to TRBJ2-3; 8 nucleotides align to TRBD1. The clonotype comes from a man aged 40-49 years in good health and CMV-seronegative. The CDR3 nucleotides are TGTTCCAGCAGCACGGGACAGGCGACAGATACGCAGTATTTT. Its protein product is CSSSTGQATDTQYF.